This entry lists 17 T cell receptor beta chains sequenced from one sample in a study of blood T cells in healthy people across ages. Using a J-beta primer mix together with a sample-barcoded 5' primer, a second PCR was run for about 6 to 12 cycles. In TCRdb, the 5' RACE reads were re-called with MiXCR into one record per CDR3 protein. The profile shows about 1.6 million distinct CDR3 sequences, about 31% of them singletons. The specimen was blood. The source is a woman in her twenties or thirties in good health.

CDR3 bases: TGCAGTGCTAGACCCGGGGGGGGACAGGGCACTGAAGCTTTCTTT. Protein sequence: CSARPGGGQGTEAFF. This rearrangement joins TRBV20-1 to TRBJ1-1; TRBD1 agrees at 9 bases. The CDR3 has 15 residues. V trimming: 2 bases; J trimming: 4 bases; junction bases outside the gene matches: 8. Germline lookup yields CDR1 DFQATT and CDR2 SNEGSKA (reference sequence).

This chain links TRBV6-6 with TRBJ1-4; 9 nucleotides match TRBD1. V dropped 5 bases and J dropped 3; count of bases not matched to a gene: 7. The CDR3 runs 16 residues. Germline V gives CDR1 MNHNY, CDR2 SVGAGI (reference sequence). CDR3 nucleotide sequence: TGTGCCAGCAGTCCTGGACAGGGGAAACCTAATGAAAAACTGTTTTTT. Amino acids: CASSPGQGKPNEKLFF.

The V call is TRBV7-9, the J call TRBJ1-2; D possibly corresponds to TRBD1 (6 bases). Trimming removed 5 bases at V and 7 bases at J, with 14 bases between. CDR3 length: 13 residues. Germline V gene sequence: CDR1 SEHNR, CDR2 FQNEAQ (reference sequence). The DNA of the CDR3 is TGTGCCAGCAGCACAGGGTGGGGGGTTGGCTACACCTTC. This translates into CASSTGWGVGYTF.

This clonotype was counted between two and nine times. This rearrangement joins TRBV6-1 to TRBJ1-2; no firm D call. V was shortened by 4 bases and J by 7 bases, with 19 bases between the two germline ends. Per germline, CDR1 MNHNS and CDR2 SASEGT. CDR3 size: 15 residues. The CDR3 coding sequence is TGTGCCAGCAGTGGGGCCGGGGAAGGTGTCGGTGGCTACACCTTC. It translates to CASSGAGEGVGGYTF.

This clonotype turned up a few times. The rearrangement uses TRBV29-1 and TRBJ2-1; D ambiguous. This CDR3 is 15 amino acids long. V was pared by 6 bases and J by 0 bases, with 15 bases between. Germline V lookup: CDR1 SQVTM, CDR2 ANQGSEA. CDR3 sequence (DNA): TGCAGCGTAGCCCCCCGGCCAAGCTCCTACAATGAGCAGTTCTTC. It encodes CSVAPRPSSYNEQFF.

The rearrangement uses TRBV2 and TRBJ2-1; 8 nucleotides align to TRBD1. The V and J ends lost 6 bases and 13 bases, in that order; junction bases with no gene match: 17. Germline V gene lookup returns CDR1 SNHLY and CDR2 FYNNEI. The length of the CDR3 is 15 residues. The CDR3 here is CASSPRQGTWETQFF. In DNA form, the CDR3 reads TGTGCCAGCAGCCCCCGACAGGGGACCTGGGAGACCCAGTTCTTC.

V and J are TRBV4-2 and TRBJ2-6, with D perhaps matching TRBD1 (5 bases). Germline lookup yields CDR1 LGHNA and CDR2 YNFKEQ. V dropped 0 bases and J dropped 0 bases, with 12 bases sitting between them. This CDR3 contains 18 residues. This CDR3 reads CASSQDQDSHSGANVLTF. CDR3 nucleotides: TGTGCCAGCAGCCAAGATCAAGACAGCCACTCTGGGGCCAACGTCCTGACTTTC.

The table lists this clonotype with a few counts. This chain links TRBV30 with TRBJ1-2; D remains ambiguous. The CDR3 has 14 amino acids. V was shortened by 8 bases and J by 4 bases, with 20 bases between the two germline ends. Germline-derived CDR1 and CDR2 are GTSNPN and SVGIG (reference sequence). The chain's CDR3 is CALKGGDRVYGYTF. The DNA of the CDR3 is TGTGCCCTAAAGGGAGGTGATCGTGTCTATGGCTACACCTTC.

The chain is built from TRBV20-1 and TRBJ2-1; D is unresolved. V lost 1 base and J 7 bases, leaving 23 bases between the germline ends. This CDR3 is 17 amino acids long. The germline gives CDR1 DFQATT, CDR2 SNEGSKA (reference sequence). DNA of the CDR3: TGCAGTGCTAGAGGTCGGACGGAATCCTTGCCTGGGAATGAGCAGTTCTTC. This codes for CSARGRTESLPGNEQFF.

This clonotype was recorded a few times. The V and J genes are TRBV20-1 and TRBJ2-7; unclear D gene. V lost 1 base and J lost 3, with 4 bases in between. Germline CDR1 is DFQATT and CDR2 is SNEGSKA (reference sequence). The CDR3 has 11 residues. The chain's CDR3 is CSARVIYEQYF. CDR3 nucleotides: TGCAGTGCTAGAGTGATCTACGAGCAGTACTTC.

The chain links TRBV2 to TRBJ2-5; 7 nucleotides agree with TRBD2. With 2 bases clipped from V and 4 bases from J, the junction kept 7 bases outside the gene matches. Germline V lookup: CDR1 SNHLY, CDR2 FYNNEI. The CDR3 has 15 residues. The CDR3 bases are TGTGCCAGCAGTGAAAATACTAGCGAAAGAGAGACCCAGTACTTC. Protein: CASSENTSERETQYF.

This clonotype was picked up a small number of times. The genes are TRBV15 and TRBJ2-5; D is perhaps TRBD1 or TRBD2 (5 bases each). The V end was cut by 0 bases, the J end by 5 bases, with 10 bases between. The CDR3 runs 14 residues. From germline, CDR1 is LNHNV and CDR2 YYDKDF (reference sequence). This chain's CDR3 is CATSRDMGDETQYF. The CDR3 nucleotides are TGTGCCACCAGCAGAGATATGGGGGACGAGACCCAGTACTTC.

The rearrangement joins TRBV20-1 to TRBJ2-5; D uncertain. CDR1 and CDR2 from the germline V gene are DFQATT and SNEGSKA (reference sequence). The CDR3 loop spans 11 amino acids. Trimming pared 1 base from V and 11 bases from J, leaving 11 bases between. The CDR3 protein is CSARAYMEQYF. In DNA, the CDR3 is TGCAGTGCTAGAGCATATATGGAGCAGTACTTC.

The gene calls are TRBV7-6 and TRBJ1-2; no clear D gene. CDR3 length: 19 amino acids. Trimming took off 1 base at V and 4 bases at J, with 25 bases between the two ends. Germline V gene data show CDR1 as SGHVS and CDR2 as FNYEAQ. The CDR3 DNA reads TGTGCCAGCAGCTTAGATCCCGCAGGACCCTCCGCTAAGGGCTATGGCTACACCTTC. This translates into CASSLDPAGPSAKGYGYTF.

This clonotype showed up many times. The gene calls are TRBV4-1 and TRBJ2-5; 9 positions match TRBD1. Trimming took 1 base from V and 5 from J; bases not matched to a gene: 11. The germline gives CDR1 MGHRA, CDR2 YSYEKL. The length of the CDR3 is 17 residues. CDR3 DNA sequence: TGCGCCAGCAGCCAAGGGGCTACTACAGGGGGCTGGGAGACCCAGTACTTC. Its translation: CASSQGATTGGWETQYF.

The chain carries TRBV11-2 and TRBJ2-3; 11 bases agree with TRBD2. Per germline, CDR1 SGHAT and CDR2 FQNNGV. Unmatched junction bases numbered 7, after V lost 0 bases and J lost 5 bases. The CDR3 spans 17 residues. The CDR3 DNA is TGTGCCAGCAGCTTAGATAGCACTAGCGGGAGACTAGATACGCAGTATTTT. Translated, it gives CASSLDSTSGRLDTQYF.

Only a few counts were recorded for this clonotype. The chain couples TRBV27 to TRBJ2-7; D is ambiguous. The germline V gene has CDR1 MNHEY and CDR2 SMNVEV (reference sequence). The CDR3 length is 12 residues. The germline V and J ends were trimmed by 8 bases and 4 bases, with 12 bases remaining between them. For the CDR3, the DNA is TGTGCCAGCGGCGCTATGGGGTACGAGCAGTACTTC. Protein product: CASGAMGYEQYF.